This T cell receptor (beta chain) was sequenced in a study of shared clonotypes between healthy human individuals. The wider study: Contributing individuals were two females and a few males aged 18 to 49. Used for every donor were three CD4 naive, three CD4 memory, two CD8 naive and one CD8 memory plate. General study findings and limits: The sampled material consisted only of blood, and tissue repertoires are likely to differ.

The CDR3 contains 16 residues. The germline V gene has CDR1 LGHNT and CDR2 FRNRAP. Trimming removed 2 bases from V and 3 bases from J; junction bases left unmatched: 7. Using immunoSEQ multiplex PCR, the repertoire was profiled, and TCRdb retains in-frame clones only, with some absent. Among about 700,000 clones listed, 92% were seen once. Only CD45RO-negative cells positively selected for CCR7 counted as naive CD8 cells, so terminally differentiated effector memory CD45RA+ cells were excluded. For this clone: Its target is unknown.

This TCR was recovered from a man aged 25 to 40 in good health. Sequenced input: naive CD8+ T cells sorted from blood. This chain links TRBV12-5 with TRBJ2-1, with 7 bases matching TRBD2. The CDR3 DNA reads as TGTGCTAGTGGTTTGACCCCAGCGGGACGCTACAATGAGCAGTTCTTC. This translates into CASGLTPAGRYNEQFF.